This TCR beta chain emerged from a study of OX40 agonist ivuxolimab in advanced cancers. The wider study: Prior checkpoint blockade (anti-PD-1, anti-PD-L1 or anti-CTLA-4) was permitted; around 39% had it.

Study-wide results and caveats: At 0.1 to 3.0 mg/kg, CD4+ and CD8+ blood T cells expanded clonally by week 6. Relative to CD4+, CD8+ T cells held more expanded clones on average.

Repertoires were generated with immunoSEQ multiplex PCR, while TCRdb's copy carries only in-frame clones and drops some. The table lists about 35,000 clones, approximately 92% of them singletons. Trimming took off 4 bases at V and 2 bases at J, with 12 bases between the two ends. The CDR3 totals 15 residues. The germline V gene has CDR1 LGHNA and CDR2 YSLEER. Points on this clone: Its antigen is still unknown.

Autoimmune disease history or systemic immunosuppression barred patients. The TCR was taken from an adult with an advanced solid tumor such as melanoma, head and neck, liver or kidney cancer. The sequences come from CD4+ or CD8+ T cells sorted from blood, collected in a trial of the OX40 agonist ivuxolimab. The genes are TRBV4-3 and TRBJ2-1; D is possibly TRBD1 or TRBD2 (6 bases each). CDR3 protein: CASSLGGTTYNEQFF. Here the CDR3 DNA reads TGCGCCAGCAGCCTCGGCGGGACAACCTACAATGAGCAGTTCTTC.